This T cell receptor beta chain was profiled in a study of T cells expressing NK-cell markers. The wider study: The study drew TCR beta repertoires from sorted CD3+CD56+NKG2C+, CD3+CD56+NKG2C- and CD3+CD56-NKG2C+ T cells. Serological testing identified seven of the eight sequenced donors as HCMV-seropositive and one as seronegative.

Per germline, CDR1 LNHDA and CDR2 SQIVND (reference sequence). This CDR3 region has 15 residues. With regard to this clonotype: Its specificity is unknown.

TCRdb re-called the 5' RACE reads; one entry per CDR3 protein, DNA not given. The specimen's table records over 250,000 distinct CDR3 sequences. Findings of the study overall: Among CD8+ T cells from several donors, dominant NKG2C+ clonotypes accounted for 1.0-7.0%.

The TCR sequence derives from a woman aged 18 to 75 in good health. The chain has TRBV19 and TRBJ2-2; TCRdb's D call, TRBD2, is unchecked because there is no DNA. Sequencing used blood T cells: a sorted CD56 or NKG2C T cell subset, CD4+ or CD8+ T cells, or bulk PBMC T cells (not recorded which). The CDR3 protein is CASSMPLPYTGELFF.